Reported below is one T cell receptor beta chain. The CDR3 has 16 residues. V lost 2 bases, J lost 7 bases, and 10 bases stayed unmatched. From germline, CDR1 is MGHDK and CDR2 SYGVNS. This specimen comes from a study of cytomegalovirus exposure and HLA in healthy donors. Both 60 Vbeta primers and 13 Jbeta primers went into the PCR. Libraries were prepared by immunoSEQ multiplex PCR; TCRdb keeps only in-frame clonotypes and omits some of them. The table includes about 110,000 clones, just under 70% detected once. Sequenced material: PBMCs. The chain couples TRBV25-1 to TRBJ1-2; 10 bases line up with TRBD1. The source of this sequence is a woman in her sixties or seventies in good health and CMV-seropositive. CDR3 DNA sequence: TGTGCCAGCAGTGAAGGGGACAGGGGTGCTTTGGTTGGCTACACCTTC. Protein sequence: CASSEGDRGALVGYTF.